What follows are 29 T cell receptor beta chains derived from one specimen sequenced in a study of PD-L1 blockade in urothelial cancer. Sequencing was performed with immunoSEQ multiplex PCR; in TCRdb, only in-frame clones are kept and a portion is missing. This table has about 71,000 clones, roughly nine tenths appearing once. Here the sequenced sample was PBMCs, taken around atezolizumab (anti-PD-L1) treatment. These receptors all stem from a man in his sixties with urothelial cancer.

This clone was detected once. The rearrangement uses TRBV30 and TRBJ2-5; D ambiguous. CDR3 size: 12 residues. The V end was cut by 3 bases, the J end by 1 base, with 6 bases between. Germline CDR1 and CDR2: GTSNPN and SVGIG (reference sequence). This chain's CDR3 is CAWRPSQETQYF. In DNA, the CDR3 is TGTGCCTGGAGACCGAGCCAAGAGACCCAGTACTTC.

The chain recombines TRBV18 with TRBJ2-3; 11 bases fit TRBD2. The ends lost 3 bases at V and 5 bases at J; junction bases unmatched: 10. Germline CDR1 is KGHSH and CDR2 is LQKENI. CDR3 length: 17 amino acids. CDR3 protein: CASSPKTSGEIGDTQYF. CDR3 in DNA: TGTGCCAGCTCACCGAAGACTAGCGGGGAAATAGGAGATACGCAGTATTTT.

The J gene is TRBJ1-1, the V gene TRBV19; 8 bases are a match to TRBD1. CDR3 length equals 18 residues. Germline V lookup: CDR1 LNHDA, CDR2 SQIVND (reference sequence). V shed 1 base, J shed 2 bases, and the junction held 12 bases outside the gene matches. DNA for the CDR3: TGTGCCAGTAGTATAGGGCCGGGACAGGCCCCTCTCAACACTGAAGCTTTCTTT. It encodes CASSIGPGQAPLNTEAFF.

The genes are TRBV10-3 and TRBJ2-2; 9 bases match TRBD1. Trimming cost V 3 bases and J 6 bases; bases outside gene matches: 2. The CDR3 extends over 14 amino acids. The V gene's germline CDR1 is ENHRY and CDR2 SYGVKD. CDR3 in amino acids: CAISERQGAGELFF. The CDR3 coding sequence is TGTGCCATCAGTGAAAGACAGGGGGCCGGGGAGCTGTTTTTT.

V is TRBV5-1 and J is TRBJ2-1, with 10 nucleotides matching TRBD1. Trimming took 4 bases from V and 7 from J; bases not matched to a gene: 5. Germline V gene data show CDR1 as SGHRS and CDR2 as YFSETQ. This CDR3 is 14 amino acids long. The CDR3 region has the DNA TGCGCCAGCAGCACCGGACAGGGGGTGAATGAGCAGTTCTTC. Translation gives CASSTGQGVNEQFF.

The chain is built from TRBV7-6 and TRBJ2-1; 12 positions match TRBD2. The CDR3 contains 17 residues. Trimming took 0 bases from V and 4 from J; bases not matched to a gene: 4. Germline V gene data show CDR1 as SGHVS and CDR2 as FNYEAQ. The CDR3 protein is CASSLAPSGRAYNEQFF. The CDR3, as DNA: TGTGCCAGCAGCTTAGCTCCTAGCGGGAGGGCTTACAATGAGCAGTTCTTC. The entire variable domain, with the rest obtained from reference TRBV7-6 and TRBJ2-1, is as follows: GAGVSQSPRYKVTKRGQDVALRCDPISGHVSLYWYRQALGQGPEFLTYFNYEAQQDKSGLPNDRFSAERPEGSISTLTIQRTEQRDSAMYRCASSLAPSGRAYNEQFFGPGTRLTVL.

This chain uses TRBV5-1 with TRBJ2-6; D possibly corresponds to TRBD1 (6 bases). CDR1 is SGHRS, CDR2 YFSETQ, per germline. The CDR3 spans 16 residues. Trimming left V 1 base short and J 4 bases short, with 12 bases between. CDR3 sequence (DNA): TGCGCCAGCAGCTTGCCCCAGGGGAACGGGGCCAACGTCCTGACTTTC. This gives the protein CASSLPQGNGANVLTF.

The chain links TRBV11-2 to TRBJ1-3; D is unclear. Germline-derived CDR1 and CDR2 are SGHAT and FQNNGV. V lost 5 bases to trimming and J lost 1 base, with 15 bases between them. This CDR3 region has 16 residues. Here the CDR3 DNA reads TGTGCCAGCAGCCTACCGGGTACATTTTCTGGAAACACCATATATTTT. It yields the protein CASSLPGTFSGNTIYF.

J is TRBJ2-5 and V is TRBV6-5, with TRBD2 identical over 10 bases. The V and J ends lost 4 bases and 1 base, in that order; junction bases with no gene match: 6. Germline CDR1 MNHEY, CDR2 SVGAGI. The CDR3 covers 16 residues. CDR3 sequence (DNA): TGTGCCAGCAGTTCCGCTAGCGGGAGAAGCCAAGAGACCCAGTACTTC. It codes for CASSSASGRSQETQYF.

The V and J genes are TRBV29-1 and TRBJ1-1; D possibly corresponds to TRBD1 (5 bases). The CDR3 is 12 amino acids. Germline V CDR1 and CDR2: SQVTM, ANQGSEA. V lost 4 bases, J lost 2 bases, and 8 bases lay in between. The CDR3 bases are TGCAGCGTTGCCAGGGTCAACACTGAAGCTTTCTTT. This translates into CSVARVNTEAFF.

The V gene is TRBV6-4, the J gene TRBJ2-1; possible D gene TRBD2, 5 bases. The CDR3 loop spans 13 amino acids. Germline CDR1 reads MRHNA; CDR2 reads SNTAGT. The V end was cut by 4 bases, the J end by 6 bases, with 10 bases between. The CDR3 DNA sequence: TGTGCCAGCAGTGCGGGATTTATCAATGAGCAGTTCTTC. Translating gives CASSAGFINEQFF.

CDR3 residues: CACVATAYSYEQYF. The CDR3 nucleotides read TGTGCCTGCGTGGCTACAGCTTACTCCTACGAGCAGTACTTC. The chain recombines TRBV30 with TRBJ2-7; D is ambiguous. With 6 bases removed from V and 0 bases from J, the gap between germline ends came to 15 bases. Germline lookup yields CDR1 GTSNPN and CDR2 SVGIG (reference sequence). This CDR3 spans 14 amino acids.

This chain connects TRBV27 to TRBJ2-1; a weak D match, TRBD2 (6 bases). This CDR3 is 15 amino acids long. V dropped 3 bases and J dropped 7 bases, with 16 bases sitting between them. Germline V gene data show CDR1 as MNHEY and CDR2 as SMNVEV (reference sequence). CDR3 residues: CASSFGGTLKNEQFF. The CDR3 bases are TGTGCCAGCAGTTTTGGCGGGACTCTAAAAAATGAGCAGTTCTTC.

Only a few counts were recorded for this clone. V is TRBV7-9 and J is TRBJ1-6, with D possibly being TRBD1 (6 bases). The CDR3 loop spans 16 amino acids. The ends were cut back, 6 bases at V and 8 bases at J, with 20 bases in the middle. In germline, CDR1 is SEHNR, CDR2 FQNEAQ (reference sequence). For the CDR3, the DNA is TGTGCCAGCAGTCAGGAAGGGGGACGATGGTATTCACCCCTCCACTTT. Protein product: CASSQEGGRWYSPLHF. The full variable domain, its missing parts supplied by reference TRBV7-9 and TRBJ1-6, is DTGVSQNPRHKITKRGQNVTFRCDPISEHNRLYWYRQTLGQGPEFLTYFQNEAQLEKSRLLSDRFSAERPKGSFSTLEIQRTEQGDSAMYLCASSQEGGRWYSPLHFGNGTRLTVT.

The chain is built from TRBV27 and TRBJ1-5; the D is unclear. Looked up from germline, CDR1 is MNHEY and CDR2 is SMNVEV (reference sequence). The CDR3 is 14 residues long. The V end was cut by 5 bases, the J end by 1 base, with 9 bases between. CDR3 sequence reads: CASSQLGSNQPQHF. In DNA form, the CDR3 reads TGTGCCAGCAGTCAGCTCGGGAGCAATCAGCCCCAGCATTTT.

The chain recombines TRBV10-2 with TRBJ2-7; maybe TRBD1 (6 bases). The germline V and J ends were trimmed by 4 bases and 1 base, with 20 bases remaining between them. Looked up from germline, CDR1 is WSHSY and CDR2 is SAAADI. The CDR3 is 17 amino acids. The CDR3 DNA is TGCGCCAGCAGTGTCCCGGCTAAGACAGGACATTCCTACGAGCAGTACTTC. It codes for CASSVPAKTGHSYEQYF.

V is TRBV7-2 and J is TRBJ2-3, with D possibly TRBD2 on 5 matching bases. This CDR3 is 17 amino acids long. Deletions cut 0 bases from V and 2 bases from J, with 15 bases between. From germline, CDR1 is SGHTA and CDR2 FQGNSA. The CDR3 DNA sequence: TGTGCCAGCAGCTTAGCGGTCCAGCGGACTTCCACAGATACGCAGTATTTT. Its translation is CASSLAVQRTSTDTQYF.

The CDR3 region is CATSPRGTGSYEQYF. The CDR3 region has the DNA TGTGCCACCAGCCCACGAGGGACAGGGTCGTACGAGCAGTACTTC. The rearrangement links TRBV15 to TRBJ2-7; 9 bases line up with TRBD1. The CDR3 consists of 15 residues. Per the germline V gene, CDR1 is LNHNV and CDR2 is YYDKDF (reference sequence). The ends lost 5 bases at V and 4 bases at J; junction bases unmatched: 9.

The genes are TRBV10-1 and TRBJ2-2, with a weak D call TRBD1 (5 bases). Per germline, CDR1 WNHNN and CDR2 SYGVQD (reference sequence). Trimming removed 0 bases at V and 1 base at J, with 6 bases between. The CDR3 is 15 amino acids. CDR3 DNA sequence: TGCGCCAGCAGTGAGTCGGGGCAGAACACCGGGGAGCTGTTTTTT. Residues: CASSESGQNTGELFF.

This clone was seen a single time. The chain is built from TRBV10-3 and TRBJ2-7; TRBD1 might be the D (6 bases). CDR1 and CDR2 from the germline V gene are ENHRY and SYGVKD. This CDR3 contains 15 residues. The V and J ends lost 6 bases and 0 bases respectively, with 15 bases between them. Here the CDR3 reads CAIRQSGVSSYEQYF. In DNA form, the CDR3 reads TGTGCCATCAGGCAATCAGGGGTCTCCTCCTACGAGCAGTACTTC.

The rearrangement uses TRBV7-9 and TRBJ2-7, with D unclear. In germline, CDR1 is SEHNR, CDR2 FQNEAQ (reference sequence). CDR3 size: 17 residues. V lost 5 bases, J lost 0 bases, and 20 bases lay in between. The CDR3 nucleotides are TGTGCCAGCAGCCCTAGATATTATGAATTCAGCTCCTACGAGCAGTACTTC. Amino acids: CASSPRYYEFSSYEQYF.

Only one count was recorded for this clone. The rearrangement links TRBV6-1 to TRBJ2-7, with D maybe TRBD2 (6 bases). Germline assignment: CDR1 MNHNS and CDR2 SASEGT. Trimming left V 8 bases short and J 3 bases short, with 14 bases between. This CDR3 has 13 amino acids. The CDR3 region has the DNA TGTGCCAGCCGGGTAGCGGTAAGCTACGAGCAGTACTTC. Its protein product is CASRVAVSYEQYF.

About this clone itself: The sample contains more than one DNA sequence encoding this CDR3. The chain recombines TRBV5-1 with TRBJ2-2, with 8 bases fitting TRBD1. Looked up from germline, CDR1 is SGHRS and CDR2 is YFSETQ. Trimming at V came to 1 base and at J to 6 bases, leaving 2 bases not matched to a gene. The CDR3 totals 14 residues. This chain's CDR3 is CASSLRTGPGELFF. The CDR3 DNA is TGCGCCAGCAGCTTGAGGACAGGGCCCGGGGAGCTGTTTTTT.

This chain uses TRBV9 with TRBJ2-5, with D tentatively TRBD2 (7 bases). Germline-derived CDR1 and CDR2 are SGDLS and YYNGEE. V was pared by 0 bases and J by 4 bases, with 13 bases between. CDR3 length: 15 residues. This chain's CDR3 is CASSVAEGGRETQYF. CDR3 sequence (DNA): TGTGCCAGCAGCGTAGCTGAGGGGGGGAGAGAGACCCAGTACTTC.

V gene TRBV6-1 combines with J gene TRBJ2-5; perhaps TRBD1 as D (6 bases). Trimming took off 3 bases at V and 4 bases at J, with 9 bases between the two ends. The CDR3 has 13 residues. The germline V gene encodes CDR1 MNHNS and CDR2 SASEGT. The CDR3 spells CASSEWGPETQYF. The DNA of the CDR3 is TGTGCCAGCAGTGAGTGGGGGCCAGAGACCCAGTACTTC.

The chain recombines TRBV19 with TRBJ1-2; 8 bases are shared with TRBD1. Germline CDR1 is LNHDA and CDR2 is SQIVND (reference sequence). The CDR3 consists of 15 residues. Germline trimming cut 10 bases from V and 3 bases from J; bases unmatched to any gene: 13. The CDR3 region is CATRNRGKRDYGYTF. The CDR3 region has the DNA TGTGCCACCAGAAACAGGGGGAAGAGAGACTATGGCTACACCTTC.

V is TRBV10-3 and J is TRBJ2-7; no reliable D call. From germline, CDR1 is ENHRY and CDR2 SYGVKD. The CDR3 runs to 13 residues. The germline V and J ends were trimmed by 9 bases and 1 base, with 13 bases remaining between them. CDR3 in amino acids: CAISSTESYEQYF. For the CDR3, the DNA is TGTGCCATTTCTTCTACGGAGTCCTACGAGCAGTACTTC.

This rearrangement joins TRBV11-2 to TRBJ2-5; no clear D. Germline CDR1 and CDR2: SGHAT and FQNNGV. This CDR3 is built from 13 residues. V lost 8 bases and J lost 5, with 15 bases in between. DNA of the CDR3: TGTGCCAGCGGCATTGACCCCGGGGAGACCCAGTACTTC. Protein product: CASGIDPGETQYF. Full variable domain (remainder filled in from reference TRBV11-2 and TRBJ2-5): EAGVAQSPRYKIIEKRQSVAFWCNPISGHATLYWYQQILGQGPKLLIQFQNNGVVDDSQLPKDRFSAERLKGVDSTLKIQPAKLEDSAVYLCASGIDPGETQYFGPGTRLLVL.

The rearrangement links TRBV6-1 to TRBJ1-1; D possibly corresponds to TRBD1 (6 bases). Trimming stripped 6 bases from V and 1 base from J, with 12 bases between. This CDR3 is 14 amino acids long. Germline V lookup: CDR1 MNHNS, CDR2 SASEGT. CDR3 in DNA: TGTGCCAGCAGCATAGTCAGGGGGAACACTGAAGCTTTCTTT. This encodes CASSIVRGNTEAFF.